This note documents a single TCR beta chain sequence. These data are taken from a study of blood T cell repertoires in COVID-19. Study information: T cells, B-cell-depleted T cells, or PBMCs supplied cDNA or gDNA.

Between the trimmed V and J ends, which lost 6 bases and 0 bases, there was a span of 8 bases. Germline CDR1 reads MNHEY; CDR2 reads SVGAGI. The CDR3 has 14 amino acids. During active infection, Seattle patients enrolled and were then monitored through disease. Original analysis: Estimation of nucleated cell counts was performed using reference gene primer amplification. The table came from immunoSEQ multiplex PCR; TCRdb's copy has only in-frame clones and leaves some out. Clone size and V and J calls were adopted from that table, with D and trimming inferred from the DNA. The sample gives nearly 350,000 clones, 85% to 90% of which show up once; about 6.3% is in the top ten.

This TCR was sampled from a woman in her 50s with COVID-19, enrolled during active disease. The sequenced sample was peripheral blood. The V gene is TRBV6-5, the J gene TRBJ1-4; D gene uncertain. This CDR3 reads CASRQQTTNEKLFF. The CDR3 nucleotides read TGTGCCAGCAGACAACAGACAACTAATGAAAAACTGTTTTTT.